This TCR beta chain was sequenced for a study of long-term antiretroviral therapy in people with HIV. The CDR3 runs to 16 residues. Germline values: CDR1 SGHRS, CDR2 YFSETQ. V lost 3 bases, J lost 4 bases, and 8 bases stayed unmatched. A remark on this clone: Its antigen is unidentified.

The content of samples before DNA extraction was roughly 0.95-11 million cryopreserved PBMC. Survey-level immunoSEQ v3.0 assays were run. The table came from immunoSEQ multiplex PCR; TCRdb's copy has only in-frame clones and leaves some out. This table holds about 21,000 clones, roughly three quarters found once. Findings and caveats of the study: Post-treatment diversity went higher with ART but stayed below transplant donor controls. Controls had broader CDR3 length ranges than HIV repertoires did.

The chain employs TRBV5-1 and TRBJ2-3; TRBD1 matches 10 bases. The sequence derives from a woman between 40 and 55 years old with HIV. Specimen: unsorted PBMCs, collected about 1.8 years before starting antiretroviral therapy. The CDR3 DNA follows: TGCGCCAGCAGCTCAGGGGACAGGGGATACGCAGATACGCAGTATTTT. It translates to CASSSGDRGYADTQYF.